The 18 T cell receptor beta chains below all came from one sample that was sequenced in a study of cytomegalovirus exposure and HLA in healthy donors. Researchers ran the PCR with 60 Vbeta and 13 Jbeta primers. The data were produced by immunoSEQ multiplex PCR, yet TCRdb's version contains in-frame clones alone and is incomplete. The sample consists of around 140,000 clones, over 75% of them appearing once. The sequenced sample consisted of PBMCs. The receptors derive from a woman aged 25-40 years in good health and CMV-seronegative.

The chain uses TRBV28 and TRBJ1-2, with 9 bases lining up with TRBD1. Germline V gene lookup returns CDR1 MDHEN and CDR2 SYDVKM. This CDR3 is built from 14 residues. With V trimmed by 5 bases and J by 6 bases, 7 bases remained unmatched. The CDR3 nucleotides are TGTGCCAGCAGTGCGACCGGGACAGGGAATGGCTACACCTTC. Its protein product is CASSATGTGNGYTF.

This chain connects TRBV7-2 to TRBJ2-5, with D possibly being TRBD2 (6 bases). Looked up from germline, CDR1 is SGHTA and CDR2 is FQGNSA. The CDR3 runs to 15 residues. V was trimmed by 3 bases and J by 7 bases, leaving 18 bases between them. The CDR3 reads CASSFDGGISRTQYF. In DNA form, the CDR3 reads TGTGCCAGCAGCTTTGATGGGGGGATCTCTAGGACCCAGTACTTC.

Points on this clone: Other DNA sequences in this specimen translate into the identical CDR3. The chain links TRBV11-2 to TRBJ1-1; D is uncertain. The V and J ends lost 2 bases and 4 bases respectively, with 5 bases between them. Looked up from germline, CDR1 is SGHAT and CDR2 is FQNNGV. The CDR3 length is 12 residues. Here the CDR3 DNA reads TGTGCCAGCAGCTTAAGCGGCACTGAAGCTTTCTTT. Protein: CASSLSGTEAFF.

The V call is TRBV5-1, the J call TRBJ2-1; TRBD1 might be the D (6 bases). The CDR3 contains 16 residues. Per the germline V gene, CDR1 is SGHRS and CDR2 is YFSETQ. V was trimmed by 4 bases and J by 4 bases, leaving 18 bases between them. The CDR3 bases are TGCGCCAGCAGCATAACCGGGACAACACAATACAATGAGCAGTTCTTC. This gives the protein CASSITGTTQYNEQFF.

This chain joins TRBV7-2 and TRBJ2-3; 7 nucleotides line up with TRBD1. Trimming cost V 5 bases and J 6 bases; bases outside gene matches: 14. This CDR3 region has 16 residues. CDR1 and CDR2 from the germline V gene are SGHTA and FQGNSA. CDR3 DNA sequence: TGTGCCAGCAGCCTGGGGCAGGGGGTCAACCGCGATACGCAGTATTTT. Translating gives CASSLGQGVNRDTQYF.

This CDR3 reads CASSFPRSGRESEQFF. CDR3 nucleotide sequence: TGTGCCAGCAGCTTCCCGCGGAGCGGGAGGGAAAGTGAGCAGTTCTTC. The rearrangement links TRBV5-4 to TRBJ2-1, with TRBD2 identical over 10 bases. Germline CDR1 reads SGHNT; CDR2 reads YYREEE (reference sequence). The ends lost 2 bases at V and 9 bases at J; junction bases unmatched: 11. The CDR3 covers 16 residues.

There are a few counts of this clone. The chain has TRBV5-1 and TRBJ1-1; 8 bases match TRBD1. This CDR3 is 16 amino acids long. Unmatched junction bases numbered 13, after V lost 4 bases and J lost 5 bases. Germline V lookup: CDR1 SGHRS, CDR2 YFSETQ. CDR3 amino acids: CASSPNLDRGRTEAFF. CDR3 bases: TGCGCCAGCAGCCCAAACCTAGACAGGGGACGAACTGAAGCTTTCTTT. Based on the CDR3 plus reference TRBV5-1 and TRBJ1-1, the full variable domain is KAGVTQTPRYLIKTRGQQVTLSCSPISGHRSVSWYQQTPGQGLQFLFEYFSETQRNKGNFPGRFSGRQFSNSRSEMNVSTLELGDSALYLCASSPNLDRGRTEAFFGQGTRLTVV.

The chain couples TRBV4-1 to TRBJ2-3; a possible D gene is TRBD1 (6 bases). The CDR3 loop spans 16 amino acids. Trimming shortened V by 0 bases and J by 4 bases, and 14 bases separated the two germline ends. Per the germline V gene, CDR1 is MGHRA and CDR2 is YSYEKL. Written as DNA, the CDR3 is TGCGCCAGCAGCCAAGACTGGGGGCAGTTGTCAGATACGCAGTATTTT. As protein: CASSQDWGQLSDTQYF.

This chain connects TRBV5-6 to TRBJ2-2, with D possibly matching TRBD2 (6 bases). V was pared by 4 bases and J by 3 bases, with 19 bases between. The CDR3 contains 17 residues. Germline loops: CDR1 SGHDT, CDR2 YYEEEE. The CDR3 DNA follows: TGTGCCAGCAGCCCGGTGCCTACGGGGGACTACACCGGGGAGCTGTTTTTT. This codes for CASSPVPTGDYTGELFF.

This clone was seen just once. V gene TRBV6-5 combines with J gene TRBJ2-1, with D unclear. V dropped 0 bases and J dropped 3 bases, with 6 bases sitting between them. Germline CDR1 is MNHEY and CDR2 is SVGAGI. CDR3 length: 14 amino acids. The CDR3 sequence: CASSYSPNYNEQFF. The DNA for the CDR3 is TGTGCCAGCAGTTACTCTCCTAACTACAATGAGCAGTTCTTC.

This chain links TRBV10-2 with TRBJ1-1; D gene uncertain. The CDR3 is 13 residues long. Germline V gene data show CDR1 as WSHSY and CDR2 as SAAADI. Deletions cut 4 bases from V and 5 bases from J, with 11 bases between. In DNA, the CDR3 is TGCGCCAGCAGTGCAACCGTTAGTACTGAAGCTTTCTTT. It yields the protein CASSATVSTEAFF.

The chain joins TRBV11-3 to TRBJ2-7, with D tentatively TRBD2 (5 bases). Trimming cost V 0 bases and J 0 bases, with 9 bases left between them. The CDR3 spans 15 residues. Germline-derived CDR1 and CDR2 are SGHNT and YENEEA. CDR3 protein: CASSLDSGSSYEQYF. CDR3 DNA sequence: TGTGCCAGCAGCTTAGACTCTGGGAGCTCCTACGAGCAGTACTTC.

This clone has just a few counts. This rearrangement joins TRBV4-1 to TRBJ1-1, with TRBD1 matching 11 bases. This CDR3 spans 18 amino acids. After removal of 1 base from V and 4 bases from J, the junction contained 11 bases not matched to a gene. The germline CDR1 and CDR2 sequences are MGHRA and YSYEKL. CDR3 amino acids: CASSQVWLRDRGATEAFF. CDR3 bases: TGCGCCAGCAGCCAAGTATGGCTCCGGGACAGGGGGGCCACTGAAGCTTTCTTT.

CDR3 amino acids: CASSFRVERSQYF. CDR3 nucleotides: TGTGCCAGCAGTTTCCGGGTCGAACGTTCGCAGTATTTT. This chain joins TRBV7-8 and TRBJ2-3; D unclear. V shed 6 bases and J shed 10 bases, with 17 bases lying between them. The CDR3 runs to 13 residues. CDR1 and CDR2 (germline): SGHVS, FQNEAQ.

This clone occurred a few times. The J gene is TRBJ2-7, the V gene TRBV6-1; the match to TRBD2 covers 16 bases. Germline assignment: CDR1 MNHNS and CDR2 SASEGT. Trimming removed 0 bases from V and 2 bases from J; junction bases left unmatched: 4. The CDR3 length is 18 residues. CDR3 residues: CASSEALGLAGGPYEQYF. The CDR3 DNA reads as TGTGCCAGCAGTGAAGCGCTGGGACTAGCGGGAGGGCCCTACGAGCAGTACTTC.

The rearrangement links TRBV19 to TRBJ2-7, with 8 bases identical to TRBD1. Germline V lookup: CDR1 LNHDA, CDR2 SQIVND (reference sequence). The CDR3 runs 14 residues. V shed 3 bases, J shed 6 bases, and the junction held 7 bases outside the gene matches. DNA for the CDR3: TGTGCCAGTAGTATGGGACAGGCCGGGGGCGAGCAGTACTTC. Its translation is CASSMGQAGGEQYF.

This chain links TRBV4-3 with TRBJ2-2; no definite D call. CDR1 and CDR2 (germline): LGHNA, YSLEER. V shed 0 bases and J shed 4 bases, with 9 bases lying between them. The CDR3 has 15 amino acids. Here the CDR3 DNA reads TGCGCCAGCAGCCAAGACACCGTAGCCACCGGGGAGCTGTTTTTT. This codes for CASSQDTVATGELFF.

This clone was detected only once. The CDR3 DNA reads TGTGCCAGCATTCCCAGGGCAGGGGGCGCGACCGGGGAGCTGTTTTTT. Amino acids: CASIPRAGGATGELFF. The chain carries TRBV6-6 and TRBJ2-2; 8 bases fit TRBD1. The length of the CDR3 is 16 residues. V was pared by 7 bases and J by 5 bases, with 12 bases of the junction left unmatched. Looked up from germline, CDR1 is MNHNY and CDR2 is SVGAGI (reference sequence).